A single sample is the source of the 22 T cell receptor beta chains below, sequenced in a study of PD-L1 blockade in urothelial cancer. Time point denoted: peripheral blood 6 weeks after treatment start. Measured with immunoSEQ multiplex PCR; TCRdb has only the in-frame clones, and not every one. The table includes under 40,000 clones, 80% to 90% detected once. The material sequenced was PBMCs, taken around atezolizumab (anti-PD-L1) treatment. These receptors all come from a man older than 75 with urothelial cancer.

The chain combines TRBV6-1 with TRBJ2-5; 7 bases line up with TRBD1. CDR1 is MNHNS, CDR2 SASEGT, per germline. The CDR3 is 16 amino acids. Unmatched junction bases numbered 11, after V lost 0 bases and J lost 7 bases. The CDR3 DNA reads TGTGCCAGCAGTGAAGCGTCTCGGACAGGAAGGGGGACCCAGTACTTC. Encoded protein: CASSEASRTGRGTQYF.

This sequence joins TRBV2 and TRBJ1-6; D unclear. Trimming left V 4 bases short and J 6 bases short, with 10 bases between. This CDR3 has 14 residues. The germline CDR1 and CDR2 sequences are SNHLY and FYNNEI. The CDR3 DNA follows: TGTGCCAGCAGTGGGTTGAGACTTAATTCACCCCTCCACTTT. Translated, it gives CASSGLRLNSPLHF.

This sequence joins TRBV28 and TRBJ2-7, with D possibly matching TRBD1 (6 bases). The CDR3 covers 14 residues. Trimming cost V 8 bases and J 0 bases, with 14 bases left between them. Germline assignment: CDR1 MDHEN and CDR2 SYDVKM. The CDR3 spells CASSTQGYSYEQYF. In nucleotides, the CDR3 is TGTGCCAGCTCCACCCAGGGGTACTCCTACGAGCAGTACTTC.

The chain links TRBV28 to TRBJ2-7; 10 positions match TRBD1. J gave up 2 bases and V 6 bases, and 7 bases lay outside the gene matches. Germline V gene lookup returns CDR1 MDHEN and CDR2 SYDVKM. The CDR3 covers 15 residues. The CDR3 spells CASRFQDRGAYEQYF. The DNA for the CDR3 is TGTGCCAGCAGGTTCCAGGACAGGGGGGCCTACGAGCAGTACTTC.

DNA for the CDR3: TGTGCCAGCAGCTTAGCAACAGTGAACACCGGGGAGCTGTTTTTT. Protein sequence: CASSLATVNTGELFF. V gene TRBV7-2 combines with J gene TRBJ2-2; D ambiguous. The CDR3 is 15 amino acids. The V gene lost 0 bases and the J gene lost 1 base, with 6 bases spanning the gap. Germline V CDR1 and CDR2: SGHTA, FQGNSA.

The V and J genes are TRBV19 and TRBJ1-2; a possible D gene is TRBD1 (5 bases). The CDR3 totals 16 residues. V lost 7 bases, J lost 4 bases, and 22 bases lay in between. Germline CDR1 LNHDA, CDR2 SQIVND (reference sequence). CDR3 in amino acids: CASNPQRSGQGYGYTF. The CDR3 DNA reads TGTGCCAGTAATCCACAAAGATCCGGGCAGGGCTATGGCTACACCTTC.

The chain is built from TRBV19 and TRBJ2-1; D gene unclear. The CDR3 is made up of 14 amino acids. The germline V gene has CDR1 LNHDA and CDR2 SQIVND (reference sequence). V was cut by 6 bases and J by 0 bases, with 9 bases left in between. As DNA, the CDR3 is TGTGCCAGTAGGCCGGGTTTCTCCTACAATGAGCAGTTCTTC. This gives the protein CASRPGFSYNEQFF. The variable domain in full, completed from reference TRBV19 and TRBJ2-1, reads DGGITQSPKYLFRKEGQNVTLSCEQNLNHDAMYWYRQDPGQGLRLIYYSQIVNDFQKGDIAEGYSVSREKKESFPLTVTSAQKNPTAFYLCASRPGFSYNEQFFGPGTRLTVL.

V usage is TRBV28 and J usage is TRBJ2-7; maybe TRBD1 (6 bases). Trimming left V 6 bases short and J 7 bases short, with 22 bases between. The CDR3 loop spans 15 amino acids. Germline V gene data show CDR1 as MDHEN and CDR2 as SYDVKM. CDR3 protein: CASRHRRTDYWEQYF. The CDR3 bases are TGTGCCAGCAGACATAGAAGGACAGACTACTGGGAGCAGTACTTC.

The rearrangement joins TRBV10-1 to TRBJ2-3; D unclear. Germline loops: CDR1 WNHNN, CDR2 SYGVQD (reference sequence). CDR3 length: 14 residues. V was shortened by 6 bases and J by 1 base, with 11 bases between the two germline ends. The CDR3 region is CASSRNEGTDTQYF. The CDR3 DNA reads as TGCGCCAGCAGCCGAAATGAGGGCACAGATACGCAGTATTTT.

The rearrangement uses TRBV30 and TRBJ1-2; D is unresolved. V was trimmed by 0 bases and J by 4 bases, leaving 9 bases between them. In germline, CDR1 is GTSNPN, CDR2 SVGIG (reference sequence). The CDR3 is 13 amino acids. The CDR3 DNA follows: TGTGCCTGGAGTGTAGAGGTGGGCTATGGCTACACCTTC. Translating it yields CAWSVEVGYGYTF.

The chain carries TRBV7-2 and TRBJ2-7; D is ambiguous. The V end lost 2 bases, the J end lost 2 bases, and 10 bases lay between the germline ends. Germline-derived CDR1 and CDR2 are SGHTA and FQGNSA. The CDR3 is made up of 14 amino acids. The CDR3 DNA is TGTGCCAGCAGCTTATCGGTAGCCACCTACGAGCAGTACTTC. Encoded protein: CASSLSVATYEQYF.

This clone appeared once. The CDR3 region is CASSPPQGRGTGELFF. The CDR3 DNA reads TGTGCCAGCTCACCACCGCAAGGGCGAGGGACCGGGGAGCTGTTTTTT. The chain joins TRBV18 to TRBJ2-2; weak D call: TRBD2 (5 bases). The germline V gene has CDR1 KGHSH and CDR2 LQKENI. Trimming cost V 0 bases and J 5 bases, with 13 bases left between them. The CDR3 totals 16 residues.

This clone was detected only a few times. The chain uses TRBV29-1 and TRBJ1-1, with no clear D. V lost 3 bases and J 3 bases, leaving 14 bases between the germline ends. Germline V gives CDR1 SQVTM, CDR2 ANQGSEA. The CDR3 has 14 residues. CDR3 in amino acids: CSVDAGKLDTEAFF. The CDR3 region has the DNA TGCAGCGTTGACGCCGGGAAATTAGACACTGAAGCTTTCTTT.

This clone appeared a single time. This chain uses TRBV21-1 with TRBJ1-1; TRBD1 is the table's D call and was not checked against the DNA. TRBV21-1 is reported as a pseudogene. The CDR3 has 17 residues. CDR3 region: CASSSRTGEDMNTEAFF. DNA for the CDR3: TGTGCCAGCAGCTCCCGGACAGGGGAGGACATGAACACTGAAGCTTTCTTT.

The J gene is TRBJ2-7, the V gene TRBV18; 9 positions agree with TRBD1. Looked up from germline, CDR1 is KGHSH and CDR2 is LQKENI. The CDR3 loop spans 15 amino acids. The J segment lost 1 base and the V segment lost 3 bases, leaving 4 bases of the junction unmatched. This CDR3 reads CASSPRQGVSYEQYF. CDR3 DNA sequence: TGTGCCAGCTCACCCCGACAGGGGGTATCCTACGAGCAGTACTTC.

The gene calls are TRBV9 and TRBJ2-1, with TRBD2 matching 10 bases. The CDR3 extends over 18 amino acids. The V and J ends lost 0 bases and 3 bases, in that order; junction bases with no gene match: 9. Germline values: CDR1 SGDLS, CDR2 YYNGEE. For the CDR3, the DNA is TGTGCCAGCAGCGTAGCTGCTAGCGGGAGAAATATCTACAATGAGCAGTTCTTC. This sequence encodes CASSVAASGRNIYNEQFF.

The chain uses TRBV30 and TRBJ2-1; D perhaps matches TRBD1 (6 bases). CDR3 size: 12 residues. The V gene's germline CDR1 is GTSNPN and CDR2 SVGIG (reference sequence). Deletions cut 0 bases from V and 8 bases from J, with 8 bases between. CDR3 loop: CAWSVGGYEQFF. CDR3 DNA: TGTGCCTGGAGTGTTGGGGGCTATGAGCAGTTCTTC.

This clone showed up just a few times. The chain recombines TRBV19 with TRBJ1-1, with unresolved D. The length of the CDR3 is 13 residues. The V gene's germline CDR1 is LNHDA and CDR2 SQIVND (reference sequence). V lost 1 base and J 3 bases, leaving 6 bases between the germline ends. CDR3 nucleotides: TGTGCCAGTAGTATAGTCCGGGACACTGAAGCTTTCTTT. Its protein is CASSIVRDTEAFF.

The chain couples TRBV5-1 to TRBJ2-7; D perhaps matches TRBD2 (5 bases). The CDR3 has 13 amino acids. Germline V gives CDR1 SGHRS, CDR2 YFSETQ. The V end lost 0 bases, the J end lost 3 bases, and 7 bases lay between the germline ends. In DNA form, the CDR3 reads TGCGCCAGCAGCTTGGCCGGGAACTACGAGCAGTACTTC. Amino acids: CASSLAGNYEQYF.

The genes are TRBV4-2 and TRBJ2-7, with 7 positions matching TRBD2. This CDR3 spans 19 amino acids. J was trimmed by 7 bases and V by 4 bases; bases with no gene match: 25. Germline CDR1 reads LGHNA; CDR2 reads YNFKEQ. Here the CDR3 DNA reads TGTGCCAGCAGCCTCCTGAGGGGCGGGAGCCAACCCATGGGGGAAGAGCAGTACTTC. It specifies CASSLLRGGSQPMGEEQYF.

This chain connects TRBV4-1 to TRBJ2-1; 13 nucleotides line up with TRBD2. With V trimmed by 4 bases and J by 5 bases, 8 bases remained unmatched. Germline lookup yields CDR1 MGHRA and CDR2 YSYEKL. The CDR3 runs 17 residues. The CDR3 DNA reads as TGCGCCAGCAGCCTAAGGACTAGCGGGAGACTCCACAATGAGCAGTTCTTC. It specifies CASSLRTSGRLHNEQFF.

CDR3: CASSHRDRGRQGQYF. The CDR3 region has the DNA TGTGCCAGCAGCCACCGGGACAGGGGGAGACAAGGGCAGTACTTC. The chain links TRBV7-2 to TRBJ2-7, with TRBD1 identical over 11 bases. Germline values: CDR1 SGHTA, CDR2 FQGNSA. The CDR3 loop spans 15 amino acids. The V gene end was trimmed by 5 bases and the J gene end by 9 bases; junction bases not matched to a gene: 12.